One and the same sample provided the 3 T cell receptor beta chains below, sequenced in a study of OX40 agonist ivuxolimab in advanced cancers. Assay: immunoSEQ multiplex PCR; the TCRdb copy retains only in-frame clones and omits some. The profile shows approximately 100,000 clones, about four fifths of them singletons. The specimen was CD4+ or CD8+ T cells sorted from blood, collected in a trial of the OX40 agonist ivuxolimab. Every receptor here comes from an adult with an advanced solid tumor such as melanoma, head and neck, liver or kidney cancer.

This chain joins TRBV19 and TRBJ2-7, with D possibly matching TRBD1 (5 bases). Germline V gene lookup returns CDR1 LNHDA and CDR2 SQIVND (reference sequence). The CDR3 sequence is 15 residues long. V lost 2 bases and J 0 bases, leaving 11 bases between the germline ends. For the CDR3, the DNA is TGTGCCAGTAGTATAAGTGTAGGGGCCTCCTACGAGCAGTACTTC. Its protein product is CASSISVGASYEQYF.

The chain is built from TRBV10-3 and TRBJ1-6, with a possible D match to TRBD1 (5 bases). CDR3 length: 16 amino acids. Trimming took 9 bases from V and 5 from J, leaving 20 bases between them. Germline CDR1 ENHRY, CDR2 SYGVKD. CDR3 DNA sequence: TGTGCCATTCGATACAGTACAGGCAACCATAATTCACCCCTCCACTTT. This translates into CAIRYSTGNHNSPLHF.

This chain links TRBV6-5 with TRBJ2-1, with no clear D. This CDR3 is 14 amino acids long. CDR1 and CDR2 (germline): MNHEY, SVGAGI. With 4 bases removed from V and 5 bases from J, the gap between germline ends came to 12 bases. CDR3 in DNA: TGTGCCAGCAGTTCCTTGACACTACACAATGAGCAGTTCTTC. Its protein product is CASSSLTLHNEQFF.